The 4 T cell receptor beta chains listed next were all sequenced from one sample in a study of blood T cell repertoires in COVID-19. TCRdb's copy holds only in-frame clones and misses some; the assay was immunoSEQ multiplex PCR. The sample records around 97,000 clones, 84% being singletons. Input material: peripheral blood. These receptors were taken from a human donor in a cohort sampled during active COVID-19.

Details on this clone: Other nucleotide sequences from this sample produce the same CDR3. This chain uses TRBV2 with TRBJ1-2, with a weak D call TRBD1 (5 bases). The germline V and J ends were trimmed by 1 base and 4 bases, with 10 bases remaining between them. This CDR3 is built from 14 residues. Germline CDR1 is SNHLY and CDR2 is FYNNEI. The CDR3 coding sequence is TGTGCCAGCAGTGAAGAGGCAGGGCGCTATGGCTACACCTTC. As protein: CASSEEAGRYGYTF.

The V call is TRBV6-1, the J call TRBJ2-3; tentative D call: TRBD2 (6 bases). V lost 2 bases, J lost 1 base, and 16 bases lay in between. CDR3 length equals 17 residues. The germline V gene has CDR1 MNHNS and CDR2 SASEGT. The CDR3 here is CASSEPRVRRGTDTQYF. CDR3 in DNA: TGTGCCAGCAGTGAACCGCGAGTAAGGAGGGGCACAGATACGCAGTATTTT.

This clone came up once. J is TRBJ2-5 and V is TRBV18; D not resolved. V gave up 6 bases and J gave up 2 bases, with 10 bases separating them. The CDR3 has 13 residues. Germline-derived CDR1 and CDR2 are KGHSH and LQKENI. The CDR3 is CASSVGRQETQYF. CDR3 in DNA: TGTGCCAGCTCGGTCGGCAGGCAAGAGACCCAGTACTTC.

This sequence joins TRBV5-1 and TRBJ1-1, with D uncertain. V lost 0 bases and J lost 4, with 10 bases in between. The CDR3 consists of 14 residues. Germline CDR1 and CDR2: SGHRS and YFSETQ. This CDR3 reads CASSLAAAGTEAFF. CDR3 DNA: TGCGCCAGCAGCTTGGCTGCGGCGGGCACTGAAGCTTTCTTT.